This TCR beta chain stems from a study of memory CD4+ T cells and cytomegalovirus serostatus. At the level of the study: Healthy Belgian adult donors included roughly ten CMV-positive and fewer than 25 CMV-negative people.

Single viable CD3+CD4+CD8-CD45RO+ cells were sorted as the memory CD4+ T cells. Sequencing was performed with immunoSEQ multiplex PCR; in TCRdb, only in-frame clones are kept and a portion is missing. The sample records tens of thousands of clones, 76% being singletons. Study-level results: Of 150 to 200 reported CMV TCRbeta sequences, under 70 were found in memory CD4+ repertoires.

About this clone itself: Its specificity is not known.

Looked up from germline, CDR1 is LNHDA and CDR2 is SQIVND (reference sequence). The CDR3 loop spans 14 amino acids. V lost 4 bases to trimming and J lost 4 bases, with 13 bases between them. The V gene is TRBV19, the J gene TRBJ1-2, with a possible D match to TRBD1 (6 bases). The sequence was obtained from an adult in good health and CMV-seronegative. The sample consisted of memory CD4+ T cells from blood. The CDR3 DNA follows: TGTGCCAGTAGTAAGGATAAGGGGGTCTATGGCTACACCTTC. Translated, it gives CASSKDKGVYGYTF.